The 27 T cell receptor beta chains below all came from one sample that was sequenced in a study of T cell responses to AZD1222 COVID-19 vaccine. Libraries were prepared by immunoSEQ multiplex PCR; TCRdb keeps only in-frame clonotypes and omits some of them. This table holds more than 130,000 clones, approximately 90% found once. The material was peripheral blood, obtained on day 0 of AZD1222 vaccination. The receptors shown here come from an adult in good health.

The genes are TRBV6-1 and TRBJ1-5; possibly TRBD1 for D (5 bases). This CDR3 region has 13 residues. CDR1 MNHNS and CDR2 SASEGT come from the germline V gene. Between the trimmed V and J ends, which lost 3 bases and 7 bases, there was a span of 10 bases. The CDR3 nucleotides read TGTGCCAGCAGTGACAGGGTCGGCCAGCCCCAGCATTTT. As protein: CASSDRVGQPQHF.

The chain couples TRBV9 to TRBJ2-1; TRBD2 aligns across 10 bases. Unmatched junction bases numbered 17, after V lost 4 bases and J lost 7 bases. The germline CDR1 and CDR2 sequences are SGDLS and YYNGEE. This CDR3 spans 18 amino acids. The CDR3: CASSTGRLSGRDGNEQFF. CDR3 nucleotide sequence: TGTGCCAGCAGCACCGGGAGGCTGAGCGGGAGGGATGGGAATGAGCAGTTCTTC.

This chain joins TRBV6-2 or TRBV6-3 and TRBJ1-1; the D is unclear. The CDR3 consists of 14 residues. Trimming removed 6 bases from V and 6 bases from J, with 17 bases in between. CDR1 is MNHEY, CDR2 SVGEGT, per germline. The CDR3 is CASSSPPGMAEAFF. The DNA for the CDR3 is TGTGCCAGCAGCTCCCCCCCGGGGATGGCTGAAGCTTTCTTT.

The V gene is TRBV12-3 or TRBV12-4, the J gene TRBJ1-2; D ambiguous. This CDR3 is built from 13 residues. Trimming removed 3 bases from V and 5 bases from J, with 10 bases in between. CDR3 sequence reads: CASSFSSQYGYTF. CDR3 coding DNA: TGTGCCAGCAGTTTTAGCAGCCAGTATGGCTACACCTTC.

This chain uses TRBV5-6 with TRBJ1-2; tentative D call: TRBD1 (6 bases). The germline V and J ends were trimmed by 0 bases and 2 bases, with 11 bases remaining between them. The germline gives CDR1 SGHDT, CDR2 YYEEEE. The CDR3 runs to 15 residues. Here the CDR3 reads CASSLASGENYGYTF. CDR3 sequence (DNA): TGTGCCAGCAGCTTGGCGTCAGGGGAAAACTATGGCTACACCTTC.

V gene TRBV11-3 combines with J gene TRBJ2-5; weak D call: TRBD2 (5 bases). Germline-derived CDR1 and CDR2 are SGHNT and YENEEA. V lost 0 bases and J lost 7, with 6 bases in between. The CDR3 has 12 residues. CDR3: CASSLDAGTQYF. The CDR3 DNA follows: TGTGCCAGCAGCTTAGATGCGGGGACCCAGTACTTC.

The V call is TRBV6-5, the J call TRBJ1-4; 7 bases fit TRBD1. V was clipped by 7 bases and J by 6 bases; unmatched bases: 11. This CDR3 comprises 15 residues. Germline loops: CDR1 MNHEY, CDR2 SVGAGI. This chain's CDR3 is CASTTGASSYEKLFF. Written as DNA, the CDR3 is TGTGCCAGCACCACAGGGGCAAGCAGTTATGAAAAACTGTTTTTT.

This sequence joins TRBV6-1 and TRBJ1-2; TRBD1 might be the D (5 bases). The CDR3 length is 15 residues. Germline V lookup: CDR1 MNHNS, CDR2 SASEGT. V was clipped by 1 base and J by 4 bases, with 13 bases between them. The CDR3: CASSEGGDPSYGYTF. Here the CDR3 DNA reads TGTGCCAGCAGTGAAGGGGGGGACCCTTCCTATGGCTACACCTTC.

The V and J genes are TRBV5-6 and TRBJ2-7; TRBD1 is a possible D gene (6 bases). The CDR3 covers 15 residues. With 3 bases removed from V and 0 bases from J, the gap between germline ends came to 13 bases. Germline V gives CDR1 SGHDT, CDR2 YYEEEE. This chain's CDR3 is CASSSRQAYSYEQYF. CDR3 coding DNA: TGTGCCAGCAGCTCACGACAGGCCTACTCCTACGAGCAGTACTTC.

The V and J genes are TRBV30 and TRBJ2-3; D might be TRBD2 (7 bases). V was pared by 1 base and J by 1 base, with 12 bases between. The CDR3 is 15 residues long. From germline, CDR1 is GTSNPN and CDR2 SVGIG (reference sequence). Written as DNA, the CDR3 is TGTGCCTGGAGTGGGACGGGGGGCCGCACAGATACGCAGTATTTT. This codes for CAWSGTGGRTDTQYF. Full variable domain (remainder filled in from reference TRBV30 and TRBJ2-3): SQTIHQWPATLVQPVGSPLSLECTVEGTSNPNLYWYRQAAGRGLQLLFYSVGIGQISSEVPQNLSASRPQDRQFILSSKKLLLSDSGFYLCAWSGTGGRTDTQYFGPGTRLTVL.

The chain combines TRBV6-1 with TRBJ1-6, with D possibly matching TRBD1 (5 bases). Per germline, CDR1 MNHNS and CDR2 SASEGT. V was shortened by 2 bases and J by 11 bases, with 10 bases between the two germline ends. The CDR3 spans 13 residues. The CDR3 DNA sequence: TGTGCCAGCAGTGAAAGTGGGACGCCACCCCTCCACTTT. This encodes CASSESGTPPLHF.

V and J are TRBV2 and TRBJ2-7; a weak D match, TRBD2 (7 bases). CDR1 and CDR2 (germline): SNHLY, FYNNEI. The CDR3 is made up of 14 amino acids. Trimming stripped 8 bases from V and 1 base from J, with 15 bases between. This chain's CDR3 is CASEGEGGSYEQYF. As DNA, the CDR3 is TGTGCCAGCGAAGGGGAGGGGGGATCCTACGAGCAGTACTTC.

V gene TRBV5-6 combines with J gene TRBJ2-2; 9 bases match TRBD2. CDR3 length equals 16 residues. Germline V gene data show CDR1 as SGHDT and CDR2 as YYEEEE. V lost 3 bases, J lost 2 bases, and 5 bases stayed unmatched. CDR3 residues: CASSWRGGSNTGELFF. The CDR3 coding sequence is TGTGCCAGCAGCTGGCGGGGGGGCTCCAACACCGGGGAGCTGTTTTTT. The full variable domain, in which reference TRBV5-6 and TRBJ2-2 provide the parts outside the CDR3, is DAGVTQSPTHLIKTRGQQVTLRCSPKSGHDTVSWYQQALGQGPQFIFQYYEEEERQRGNFPDRFSGHQFPNYSSELNVNALLLGDSALYLCASSWRGGSNTGELFFGEGSRLTVL.

This clone has only a few counts. This sequence joins TRBV12-3 or TRBV12-4 and TRBJ2-7; no definite D call. The CDR3 length is 11 residues. V was trimmed by 8 bases and J by 4 bases, leaving 9 bases between them. This CDR3 reads CASRLGYEQYF. CDR3 nucleotide sequence: TGTGCCAGCCGACTGGGGTACGAGCAGTACTTC.

The chain is built from TRBV5-4 and TRBJ2-2; D gene uncertain. V dropped 4 bases and J dropped 6 bases, with 7 bases sitting between them. CDR1 and CDR2 (germline): SGHNT, YYREEE (reference sequence). The CDR3 consists of 12 residues. Here the CDR3 DNA reads TGTGCCAGCAGCATAAGGGCCGGGGAGCTGTTTTTT. Encoded protein: CASSIRAGELFF.

The chain recombines TRBV7-2 with TRBJ2-5; 9 nucleotides match TRBD1. This CDR3 is built from 16 residues. V shed 0 bases and J 2 bases; nucleotides not matched to a gene: 4. Per the germline V gene, CDR1 is SGHTA and CDR2 is FQGNSA. CDR3 bases: TGTGCCAGCAGCTTAGCGAGACAGGGGGGTCAAGAGACCCAGTACTTC. Translation: CASSLARQGGQETQYF.

This clone was observed a single time. The V gene is TRBV7-8, the J gene TRBJ2-1; no definite D call. The CDR3 contains 11 residues. Germline lookup yields CDR1 SGHVS and CDR2 FQNEAQ. V shed 2 bases and J shed 9 bases, with 5 bases lying between them. CDR3 region: CASSLLGEQFF. The CDR3 nucleotides are TGTGCCAGCAGCTTATTGGGTGAGCAGTTCTTC.

V is TRBV2 and J is TRBJ2-7; weak D call: TRBD2 (6 bases). Germline loops: CDR1 SNHLY, CDR2 FYNNEI. V gave up 6 bases and J gave up 6 bases, with 18 bases separating them. The length of the CDR3 is 14 residues. The CDR3 sequence is CASRGLEGSGEQYF. In nucleotides, the CDR3 is TGTGCCAGCAGGGGGTTGGAGGGCTCGGGCGAGCAGTACTTC.

The J gene is TRBJ2-1, the V gene TRBV6-5; either TRBD1 or TRBD2 may supply D (5 bases each). The CDR3 sequence is 15 residues long. Germline CDR1 MNHEY, CDR2 SVGAGI. Trimming stripped 6 bases from V and 3 bases from J, with 15 bases between. The CDR3 is CASSDIGTYYNEQFF. CDR3 bases: TGTGCCAGCAGCGACATCGGGACGTACTACAATGAGCAGTTCTTC.

The chain joins TRBV7-2 to TRBJ2-1; tentatively, D is TRBD1 or TRBD2 (5 bases each). The germline V and J ends were trimmed by 2 bases and 3 bases, with 11 bases remaining between them. The CDR3 is 15 residues long. Germline CDR1 reads SGHTA; CDR2 reads FQGNSA. The chain's CDR3 is CASSLPGHLYNEQFF. Written as DNA, the CDR3 is TGTGCCAGCAGCTTACCGGGGCACCTCTACAATGAGCAGTTCTTC.

The rearrangement links TRBV30 to TRBJ1-1; 7 positions match TRBD1. After removal of 5 bases from V and 0 bases from J, the junction contained 9 bases not matched to a gene. CDR1 is GTSNPN and CDR2 is SVGIG in the germline V gene (reference sequence). The CDR3 contains 15 residues. The chain's CDR3 is CAWDLPTGLNTEAFF. The CDR3 DNA reads TGTGCCTGGGACCTCCCGACAGGGTTGAACACTGAAGCTTTCTTT.

The rearrangement uses TRBV7-3 and TRBJ2-7; TRBD2 is a possible D gene (5 bases). Per germline, CDR1 SGHTA and CDR2 FQGTGA. V lost 3 bases and J lost 5, with 14 bases in between. This CDR3 is built from 14 residues. DNA for the CDR3: TGTGCCAGCAGCTTTGGGGAGCCCGTTGACGAGCAGTACTTC. Protein: CASSFGEPVDEQYF.

This chain links TRBV29-1 with TRBJ2-7; the match to TRBD1 covers 9 bases. The germline V gene has CDR1 SQVTM and CDR2 ANQGSEA. The length of the CDR3 is 14 residues. The V segment lost 4 bases and the J segment 3 bases; nucleotides outside the gene matches: 7. CDR3 amino acids: CSVGPSDRGYEQYF. In DNA, the CDR3 is TGCAGCGTTGGGCCATCGGACAGGGGCTACGAGCAGTACTTC.

The V gene is TRBV4-1, the J gene TRBJ1-2; 9 nucleotides agree with TRBD1. CDR3 length equals 14 residues. The V gene's germline CDR1 is MGHRA and CDR2 YSYEKL. V lost 4 bases to trimming and J lost 4 bases; unmatched junction nucleotides: 4. In DNA form, the CDR3 reads TGCGCCAGCAGCCGGACAGGGGAGTTCTATGGCTACACCTTC. Protein: CASSRTGEFYGYTF.

This chain links TRBV15 with TRBJ2-3; TRBD2 aligns across 15 bases. After removal of 11 bases from V and 4 bases from J, the junction contained 4 bases not matched to a gene. The germline CDR1 and CDR2 sequences are LNHNV and YYDKDF (reference sequence). This CDR3 is 14 amino acids long. The CDR3 reads CAPGLAGGPDTQYF. For the CDR3, the DNA is TGTGCCCCCGGACTAGCGGGGGGGCCAGATACGCAGTATTTT.

The genes are TRBV13 and TRBJ2-2; D may be TRBD2 (5 bases). CDR3 length: 14 amino acids. The ends were cut back, 6 bases at V and 3 bases at J, with 11 bases in the middle. The germline V gene has CDR1 PRHDT and CDR2 FYEKMQ (reference sequence). The CDR3 nucleotides are TGTGCCAGCAGAAGTAAGGGAGACACCGGGGAGCTGTTTTTT. Protein sequence: CASRSKGDTGELFF. The full variable domain, its missing parts supplied by reference TRBV13 and TRBJ2-2, is AAGVIQSPRHLIKEKRETATLKCYPIPRHDTVYWYQQGPGQDPQFLISFYEKMQSDKGSIPDRFSAQQFSDYHSELNMSSLELGDSALYFCASRSKGDTGELFFGEGSRLTVL.

This clone was found once. J is TRBJ1-6 and V is TRBV4-2, with 8 bases that match TRBD1. Losses at the gene ends were 0 bases for V and 8 bases for J; bases not matched to a gene: 3. The germline CDR1 and CDR2 sequences are LGHNA and YNFKEQ. The CDR3 has 15 residues. The CDR3 region has the DNA TGTGCCAGCAGCCAAGATGGGACAGGCTATTCACCCCTCCACTTT. Its protein is CASSQDGTGYSPLHF.